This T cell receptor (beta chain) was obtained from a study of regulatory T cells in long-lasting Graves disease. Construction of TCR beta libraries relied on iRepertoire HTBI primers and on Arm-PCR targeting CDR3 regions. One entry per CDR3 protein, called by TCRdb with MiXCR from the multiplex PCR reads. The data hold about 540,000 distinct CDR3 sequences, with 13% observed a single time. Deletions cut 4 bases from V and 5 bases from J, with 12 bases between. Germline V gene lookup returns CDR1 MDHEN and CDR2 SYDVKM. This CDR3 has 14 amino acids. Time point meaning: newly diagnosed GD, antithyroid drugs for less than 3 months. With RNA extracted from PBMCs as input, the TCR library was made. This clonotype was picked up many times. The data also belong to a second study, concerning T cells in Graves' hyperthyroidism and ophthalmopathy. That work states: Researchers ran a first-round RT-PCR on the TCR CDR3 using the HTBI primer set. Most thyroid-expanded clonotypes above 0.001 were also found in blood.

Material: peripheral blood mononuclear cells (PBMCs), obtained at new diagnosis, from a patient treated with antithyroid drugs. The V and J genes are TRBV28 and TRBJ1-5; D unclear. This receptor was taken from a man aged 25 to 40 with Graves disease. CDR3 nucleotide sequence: TGTGCCAGCAGTTACCTGGAAGAGGATCAGCCCCAGCATTTT. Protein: CASSYLEEDQPQHF.